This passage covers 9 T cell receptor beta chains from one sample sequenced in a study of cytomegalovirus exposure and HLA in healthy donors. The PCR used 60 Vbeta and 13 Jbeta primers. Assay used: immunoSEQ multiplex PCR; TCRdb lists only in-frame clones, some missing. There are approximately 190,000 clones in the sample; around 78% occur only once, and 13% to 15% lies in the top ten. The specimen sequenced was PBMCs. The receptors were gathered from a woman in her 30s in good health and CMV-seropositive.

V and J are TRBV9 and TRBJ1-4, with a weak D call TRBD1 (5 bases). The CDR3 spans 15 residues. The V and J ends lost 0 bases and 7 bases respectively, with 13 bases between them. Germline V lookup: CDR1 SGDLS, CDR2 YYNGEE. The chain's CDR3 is CASSVVGVGGEKLFF. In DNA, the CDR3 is TGTGCCAGCAGCGTAGTCGGGGTGGGGGGTGAAAAACTGTTTTTT.

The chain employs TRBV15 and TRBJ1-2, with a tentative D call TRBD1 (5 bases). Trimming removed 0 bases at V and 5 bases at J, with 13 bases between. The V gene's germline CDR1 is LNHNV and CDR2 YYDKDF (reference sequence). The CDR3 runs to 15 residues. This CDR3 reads CATSRDGRVGYGYTF. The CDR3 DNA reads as TGTGCCACCAGCAGAGATGGCAGGGTTGGATATGGCTACACCTTC.

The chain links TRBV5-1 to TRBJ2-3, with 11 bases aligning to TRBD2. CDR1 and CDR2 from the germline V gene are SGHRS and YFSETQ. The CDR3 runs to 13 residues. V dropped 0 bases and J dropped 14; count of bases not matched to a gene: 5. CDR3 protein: CASSLDSGGAPYF. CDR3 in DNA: TGCGCCAGCAGCTTGGATAGCGGGGGGGCCCCGTATTTT.

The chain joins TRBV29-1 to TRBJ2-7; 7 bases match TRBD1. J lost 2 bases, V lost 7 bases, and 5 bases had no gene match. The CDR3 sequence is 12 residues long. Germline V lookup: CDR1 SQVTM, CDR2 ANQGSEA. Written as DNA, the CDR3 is TGCAGCGCAACCGGGACAGCCTACGAGCAGTACTTC. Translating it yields CSATGTAYEQYF.

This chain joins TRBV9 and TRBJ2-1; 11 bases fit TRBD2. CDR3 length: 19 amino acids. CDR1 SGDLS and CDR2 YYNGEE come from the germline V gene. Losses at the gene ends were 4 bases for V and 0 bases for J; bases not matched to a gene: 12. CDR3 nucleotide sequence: TGTGCCAGCAGCCCGACCGGGACTAGCGGAAGAAGCTCCTACAATGAGCAGTTCTTC. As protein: CASSPTGTSGRSSYNEQFF.

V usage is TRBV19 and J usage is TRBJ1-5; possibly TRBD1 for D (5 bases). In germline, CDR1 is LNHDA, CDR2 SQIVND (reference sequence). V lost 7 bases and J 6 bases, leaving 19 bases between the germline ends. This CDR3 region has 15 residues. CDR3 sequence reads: CASNPRAGLPQPQHF. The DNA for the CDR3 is TGTGCCAGTAATCCTCGGGCAGGGCTCCCTCAGCCCCAGCATTTT.

For the CDR3, the DNA is TGTGCCAGCAGGTCGGGAGGGGGACACGAGCAGTACTTC. Translated: CASRSGGGHEQYF. This chain connects TRBV2 to TRBJ2-7; 8 bases match TRBD2. The V segment lost 6 bases and the J segment 5 bases; nucleotides outside the gene matches: 6. Per the germline V gene, CDR1 is SNHLY and CDR2 is FYNNEI. The length of the CDR3 is 13 residues.

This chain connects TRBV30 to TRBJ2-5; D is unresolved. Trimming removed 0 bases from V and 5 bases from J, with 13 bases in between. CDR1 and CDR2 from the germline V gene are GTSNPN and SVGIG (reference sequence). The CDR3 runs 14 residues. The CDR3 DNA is TGTGCCTGGAGTGTAAATTTGGCAGCGGAGACCCAGTACTTC. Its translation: CAWSVNLAAETQYF.

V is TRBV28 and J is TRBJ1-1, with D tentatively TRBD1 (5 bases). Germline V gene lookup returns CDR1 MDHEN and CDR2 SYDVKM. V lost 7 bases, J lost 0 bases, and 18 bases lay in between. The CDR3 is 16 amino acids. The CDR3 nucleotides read TGTGCCAGCACCCCACTGACAGCTTACATGAACACTGAAGCTTTCTTT. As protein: CASTPLTAYMNTEAFF.